This entry features one T cell receptor (beta chain) sequence. Its target is unknown. The PCR ran on 60 Vbeta and 13 Jbeta primers. The method was immunoSEQ multiplex PCR; TCRdb's version includes in-frame clones alone and lacks a portion of them. The sample includes 160,000 or so clones, about 80% seen only once; the top ten take 4% to 5.5%. The data were taken from a study of cytomegalovirus exposure and HLA in healthy donors. Study summary: Findings of an earlier analysis included roughly 110 million unique TCR beta sequences from 180 million or so T cells. Study-wide findings and caveats: Later work found that TCR association rates differed between HLA loci; DRB1 had the most and HLA-C the fewest.

Each donor's status was that of a healthy bone marrow donor. CDR3 length equals 14 residues. With 4 bases removed from V and 0 bases from J, the gap between germline ends came to 10 bases. Germline values: CDR1 SGHRS, CDR2 YFSETQ. The sequenced sample was PBMCs. The clonotype comes from a man aged 25 to 45 in good health and CMV-seronegative. V and J are TRBV5-1 and TRBJ1-1; no clear D. The CDR3 spells CASSLDAMNTEAFF. The CDR3 nucleotides are TGCGCCAGCAGCCTGGACGCTATGAACACTGAAGCTTTCTTT.